These 20 T cell receptor beta chains were sequenced from one sample in a study of blood T cell repertoires in COVID-19. The protocol was immunoSEQ multiplex PCR, while the TCRdb copy is restricted to in-frame clones and leaves out a portion. This table holds more than 65,000 clones, about 73% found once. What was sequenced was peripheral blood. The receptors here all came from a woman aged 70-85 years with acute or convalescent COVID-19.

This chain links TRBV27 with TRBJ2-1, with a tentative D call TRBD2 (6 bases). V shed 8 bases and J shed 1 base, with 21 bases lying between them. The CDR3 spans 17 residues. Germline assignment: CDR1 MNHEY and CDR2 SMNVEV (reference sequence). The CDR3, as DNA: TGTGCCAGCTTCACAAGGGGTGGGGCGGGATCCTACAATGAGCAGTTCTTC. This gives the protein CASFTRGGAGSYNEQFF.

The rearrangement joins TRBV5-6 to TRBJ1-2; 8 bases map to TRBD1. The V gene's germline CDR1 is SGHDT and CDR2 YYEEEE. V shed 5 bases and J 8 bases; nucleotides not matched to a gene: 11. The CDR3 has 14 residues. The CDR3 loop is CASSKRDRRTGYTF. CDR3 in DNA: TGTGCCAGCAGTAAGAGGGACAGGAGGACCGGCTACACCTTC.

V and J are TRBV28 and TRBJ1-6; no firm D call. Deletions cut 1 base from V and 7 bases from J, with 11 bases between. Germline CDR1 reads MDHEN; CDR2 reads SYDVKM. CDR3 length equals 15 residues. This CDR3 is CASSLLKLGNSPLHF. The CDR3 DNA reads TGTGCCAGCAGTTTATTAAAGCTGGGCAATTCACCCCTCCACTTT.

This chain connects TRBV5-4 to TRBJ1-2; D unclear. V lost 4 bases and J lost 8, with 15 bases in between. The CDR3 runs to 13 residues. Germline-derived CDR1 and CDR2 are SGHNT and YYREEE (reference sequence). The CDR3 bases are TGTGCCAGCAGCCCGGCGTATAGCCGGGGCTACACCTTC. Translated: CASSPAYSRGYTF.

The genes are TRBV5-1 and TRBJ2-1; no reliable D call. Trimming stripped 6 bases from V and 0 bases from J, with 13 bases between. The CDR3 contains 15 residues. CDR1 is SGHRS and CDR2 is YFSETQ in the germline V gene. The CDR3 region has the DNA TGCGCCAGCAAGATTGCGGAGAGCTCCTACAATGAGCAGTTCTTC. Its translation: CASKIAESSYNEQFF.

The V and J genes are TRBV4-1 and TRBJ1-2; D perhaps matches TRBD1 (5 bases). V was clipped by 0 bases and J by 8 bases, with 13 bases between them. Germline CDR1 reads MGHRA; CDR2 reads YSYEKL. CDR3 length: 14 amino acids. The CDR3 DNA is TGCGCCAGCAGCCAAGATGGGGCAGTGCCGGGCTACACCTTC. Residues: CASSQDGAVPGYTF.

V usage is TRBV5-1 and J usage is TRBJ1-5; D is ambiguous. The CDR3 is 15 residues long. V was shortened by 5 bases and J by 4 bases, with 16 bases between the two germline ends. The V gene's germline CDR1 is SGHRS and CDR2 YFSETQ. The CDR3 nucleotides are TGCGCCAGCAGAGCCGACATGAACCTAAATCAGCCCCAGCATTTT. Protein product: CASRADMNLNQPQHF.

The chain recombines TRBV7-9 with TRBJ2-7, with TRBD1 matching 7 bases. The CDR3 has 17 amino acids. Looked up from germline, CDR1 is SEHNR and CDR2 is FQNEAQ (reference sequence). The junction had 15 bases not matched to a gene; V was cut back by 0 bases and J by 7 bases. The CDR3 nucleotides read TGTGCCAGCAGCTTAGCAGTTTTTGGGACAGAGAAGAGGGAGCAGTACTTC. This sequence encodes CASSLAVFGTEKREQYF. Using reference TRBV7-9 and TRBJ2-7 for the parts outside the CDR3, the full variable domain is DTGVSQNPRHKITKRGQNVTFRCDPISEHNRLYWYRQTLGQGPEFLTYFQNEAQLEKSRLLSDRFSAERPKGSFSTLEIQRTEQGDSAMYLCASSLAVFGTEKREQYFGPGTRLTVT.

This chain joins TRBV19 and TRBJ2-7, with 7 nucleotides matching TRBD2. After removal of 5 bases from V and 2 bases from J, the junction contained 9 bases not matched to a gene. Germline-derived CDR1 and CDR2 are LNHDA and SQIVND (reference sequence). This CDR3 has 15 amino acids. The CDR3 nucleotides are TGTGCCAGTAGTTCCGCGGGAGAGTTCCCCTACGAGCAGTACTTC. Protein: CASSSAGEFPYEQYF.

This clone was seen only a few times. The chain is built from TRBV19 and TRBJ2-3, with TRBD2 identical over 9 bases. The ends lost 3 bases at V and 4 bases at J; junction bases unmatched: 5. The CDR3 sequence is 15 residues long. CDR1 is LNHDA, CDR2 SQIVND, per germline (reference sequence). The CDR3 here is CASSITAGGSDTQYF. The CDR3 coding sequence is TGTGCCAGTAGTATTACGGCGGGGGGGTCAGATACGCAGTATTTT.

V is TRBV11-2 and J is TRBJ2-2; D unresolved. The CDR3 loop spans 14 amino acids. Germline V CDR1 and CDR2: SGHAT, FQNNGV. V was trimmed by 1 base and J by 4 bases, leaving 7 bases between them. The CDR3 region is CASSLGQITGELFF. The DNA for the CDR3 is TGTGCCAGCAGCTTAGGGCAAATCACCGGGGAGCTGTTTTTT.

The rearrangement joins TRBV7-9 to TRBJ2-1, with 7 positions matching TRBD2. CDR3 length: 16 amino acids. V was clipped by 3 bases and J by 1 base; unmatched bases: 6. In germline, CDR1 is SEHNR, CDR2 FQNEAQ (reference sequence). The CDR3 DNA follows: TGTGCCAGCAGCTTTCTAGCGGTAACTTCCTACAATGAGCAGTTCTTC. This sequence encodes CASSFLAVTSYNEQFF.

The genes are TRBV27 and TRBJ1-3; D is possibly TRBD1 (6 bases). CDR1 MNHEY and CDR2 SMNVEV come from the germline V gene (reference sequence). V lost 9 bases, J lost 4 bases, and 10 bases lay in between. The CDR3 consists of 12 residues. CDR3 bases: TGTGCCAGTTCCGGACAGGGAAACACCATATATTTT. This gives the protein CASSGQGNTIYF.

This chain uses TRBV7-6 with TRBJ2-3, with 11 bases that match TRBD2. Trimming at V came to 5 bases and at J to 2 bases, leaving 15 bases not matched to a gene. In germline, CDR1 is SGHVS, CDR2 FNYEAQ. There are 19 residues in the CDR3. The chain's CDR3 is CASSLEPRPSGGPTDTQYF. CDR3 DNA: TGTGCCAGCAGCCTCGAACCTAGGCCTAGCGGGGGGCCCACAGATACGCAGTATTTT.

The CDR3 here is CASSQGQGANGYTF. The CDR3 nucleotides read TGCGCCAGCAGTCAAGGGCAGGGGGCAAATGGCTACACCTTC. The J gene is TRBJ1-2, the V gene TRBV23-1; 8 nucleotides align to TRBD1. TRBV23-1 is placed among ORFs of uncertain function. V was pared by 2 bases and J by 6 bases, with 5 bases of the junction left unmatched. The CDR3 runs 14 residues.

The chain employs TRBV19 and TRBJ2-2; the match to TRBD1 covers 9 bases. The germline V gene has CDR1 LNHDA and CDR2 SQIVND (reference sequence). The J segment lost 1 base and the V segment lost 7 bases, leaving 7 bases of the junction unmatched. CDR3 size: 16 residues. The CDR3 DNA is TGTGCCAGTAACAACCGGGACAGGGAGAACACCGGGGAGCTGTTTTTT. It specifies CASNNRDRENTGELFF.

This sequence joins TRBV28 and TRBJ2-1; TRBD2 is a possible D gene (5 bases). CDR1 MDHEN and CDR2 SYDVKM come from the germline V gene. V was pared by 2 bases and J by 7 bases, with 18 bases between. The CDR3 runs to 16 residues. In nucleotides, the CDR3 is TGTGCCAGCAGTTTAATATTGGCGGGCACGGGAAATGAGCAGTTCTTC. This sequence encodes CASSLILAGTGNEQFF.

This clone was seen more than once but under ten times. The chain has TRBV5-1 and TRBJ1-4; TRBD1 agrees at 7 bases. Losses at the gene ends were 3 bases for V and 3 bases for J; bases not matched to a gene: 5. Per germline, CDR1 SGHRS and CDR2 YFSETQ. The length of the CDR3 is 15 residues. CDR3 protein: CASSSAGTANEKLFF. The CDR3 coding sequence is TGCGCCAGCAGCTCAGCAGGGACAGCTAATGAAAAACTGTTTTTT. Full variable domain (remainder filled in from reference TRBV5-1 and TRBJ1-4): KAGVTQTPRYLIKTRGQQVTLSCSPISGHRSVSWYQQTPGQGLQFLFEYFSETQRNKGNFPGRFSGRQFSNSRSEMNVSTLELGDSALYLCASSSAGTANEKLFFGSGTQLSVL.

The rearrangement joins TRBV30 to TRBJ2-1; TRBD2 agrees at 8 bases. The CDR3 extends over 13 amino acids. J was trimmed by 10 bases and V by 4 bases; bases with no gene match: 9. Germline V gene sequence: CDR1 GTSNPN, CDR2 SVGIG (reference sequence). DNA for the CDR3: TGTGCCTGGAAACCCGGGACTAGTAGGGAGCAGTTCTTC. This codes for CAWKPGTSREQFF.

The chain employs TRBV5-4 and TRBJ1-5, with a possible D match to TRBD1 (5 bases). The CDR3 has 15 amino acids. Germline V lookup: CDR1 SGHNT, CDR2 YYREEE (reference sequence). V lost 0 bases and J lost 7, with 14 bases in between. The CDR3 is CASSLDPGKGQPQHF. In DNA form, the CDR3 reads TGTGCCAGCAGCTTGGATCCAGGGAAAGGACAGCCCCAGCATTTT. Based on the CDR3 plus reference TRBV5-4 and TRBJ1-5, the full variable domain is ETGVTQSPTHLIKTRGQQVTLRCSSQSGHNTVSWYQQALGQGPQFIFQYYREEENGRGNFPPRFSGLQFPNYSSELNVNALELDDSALYLCASSLDPGKGQPQHFGDGTRLSIL.